The T cell receptor (beta chain) described here comes from a study of blood T cell repertoires in COVID-19. This table comes from immunoSEQ multiplex PCR, and its TCRdb copy is limited to in-frame clones, with some not included. Of around 140,000 clones in the sample, under 90% were seen once. The CDR3 is 15 residues long. The TCR comes from a woman aged 60-70 years with active or convalescent COVID-19. The source material was peripheral blood. The rearrangement links TRBV21-1 to TRBJ2-7; the DNA was not compared with TRBD1, the D call given in the table. TRBV21-1 is classified as a pseudogene. CDR3 bases: TGTGCCAGCAGCAGCCGGGACAATATCTCCTACGAGCAGTACGTC. It specifies CASSSRDNISYEQYV.